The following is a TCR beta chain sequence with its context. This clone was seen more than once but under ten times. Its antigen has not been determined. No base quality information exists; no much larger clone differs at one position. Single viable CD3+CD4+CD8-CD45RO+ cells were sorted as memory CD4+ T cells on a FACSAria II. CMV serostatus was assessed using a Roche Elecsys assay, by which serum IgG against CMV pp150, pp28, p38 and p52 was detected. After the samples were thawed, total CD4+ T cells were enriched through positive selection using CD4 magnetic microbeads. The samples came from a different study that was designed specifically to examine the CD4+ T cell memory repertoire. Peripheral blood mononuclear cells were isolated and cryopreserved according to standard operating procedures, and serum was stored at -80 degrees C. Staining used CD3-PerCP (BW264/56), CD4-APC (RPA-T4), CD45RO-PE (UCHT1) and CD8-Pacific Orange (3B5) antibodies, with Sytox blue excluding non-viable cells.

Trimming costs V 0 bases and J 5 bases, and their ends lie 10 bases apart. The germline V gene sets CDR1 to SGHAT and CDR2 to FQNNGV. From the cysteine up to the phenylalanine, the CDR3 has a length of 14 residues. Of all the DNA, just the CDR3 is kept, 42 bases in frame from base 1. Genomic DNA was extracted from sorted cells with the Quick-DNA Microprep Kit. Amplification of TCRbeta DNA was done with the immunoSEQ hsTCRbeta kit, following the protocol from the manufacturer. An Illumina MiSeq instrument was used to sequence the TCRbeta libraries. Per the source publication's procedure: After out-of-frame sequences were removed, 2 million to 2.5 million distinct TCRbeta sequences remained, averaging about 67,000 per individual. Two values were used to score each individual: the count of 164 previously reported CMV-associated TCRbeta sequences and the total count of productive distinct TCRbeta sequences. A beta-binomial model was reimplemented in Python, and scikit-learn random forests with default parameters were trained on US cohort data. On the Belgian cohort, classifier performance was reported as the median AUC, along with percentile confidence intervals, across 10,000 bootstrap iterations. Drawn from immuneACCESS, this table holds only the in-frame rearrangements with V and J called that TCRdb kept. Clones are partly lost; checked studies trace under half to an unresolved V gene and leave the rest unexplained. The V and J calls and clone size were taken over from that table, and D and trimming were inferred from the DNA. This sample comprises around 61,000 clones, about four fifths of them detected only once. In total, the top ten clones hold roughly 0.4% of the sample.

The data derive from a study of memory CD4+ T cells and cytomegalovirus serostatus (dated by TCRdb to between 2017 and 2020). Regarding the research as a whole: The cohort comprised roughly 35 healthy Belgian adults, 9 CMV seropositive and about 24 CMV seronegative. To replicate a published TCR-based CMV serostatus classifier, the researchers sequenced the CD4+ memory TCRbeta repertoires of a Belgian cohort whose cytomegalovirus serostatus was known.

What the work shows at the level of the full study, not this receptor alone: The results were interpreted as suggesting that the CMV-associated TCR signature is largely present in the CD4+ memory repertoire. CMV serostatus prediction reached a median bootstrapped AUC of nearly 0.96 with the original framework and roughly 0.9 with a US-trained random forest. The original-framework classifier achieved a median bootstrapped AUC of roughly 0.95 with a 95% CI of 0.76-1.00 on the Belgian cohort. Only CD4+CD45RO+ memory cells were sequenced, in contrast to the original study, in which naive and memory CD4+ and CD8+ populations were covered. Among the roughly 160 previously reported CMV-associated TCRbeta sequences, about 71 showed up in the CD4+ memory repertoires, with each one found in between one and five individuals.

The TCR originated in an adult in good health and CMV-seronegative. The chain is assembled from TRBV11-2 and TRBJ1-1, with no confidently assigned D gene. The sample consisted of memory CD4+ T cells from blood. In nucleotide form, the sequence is TGTGCCAGCAGCTTAGATTCGGCCGGGACTGAAGCTTTCTTT. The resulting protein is CASSLDSAGTEAFF.